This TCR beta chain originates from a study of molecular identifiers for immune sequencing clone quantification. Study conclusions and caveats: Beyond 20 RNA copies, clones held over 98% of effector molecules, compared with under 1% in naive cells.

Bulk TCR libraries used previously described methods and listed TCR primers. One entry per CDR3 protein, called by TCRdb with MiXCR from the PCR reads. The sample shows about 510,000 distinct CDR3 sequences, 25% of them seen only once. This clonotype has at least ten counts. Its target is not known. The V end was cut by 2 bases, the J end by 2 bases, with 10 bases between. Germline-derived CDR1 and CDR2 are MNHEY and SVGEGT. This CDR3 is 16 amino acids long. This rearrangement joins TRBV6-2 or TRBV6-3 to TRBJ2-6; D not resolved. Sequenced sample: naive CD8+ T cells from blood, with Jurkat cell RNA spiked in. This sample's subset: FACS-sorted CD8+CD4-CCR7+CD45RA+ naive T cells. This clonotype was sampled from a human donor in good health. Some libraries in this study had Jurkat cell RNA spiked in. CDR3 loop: CASSYGSGPGANVLTF. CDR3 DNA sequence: TGTGCCAGCAGTTACGGGTCGGGCCCTGGGGCCAACGTCCTGACTTTC.